These T cell receptor beta chains were read from a single sample in a study of OX40 agonist ivuxolimab in advanced cancers. Method: immunoSEQ multiplex PCR; TCRdb's copy keeps in-frame clones and lacks some. The sample shows roughly 70,000 clones, 65% to 85% of them seen only once. Sequencing used CD4+ or CD8+ T cells sorted from blood, obtained in a trial of the OX40 agonist ivuxolimab. These receptors came from an adult with an advanced solid tumor such as melanoma, head and neck, liver or kidney cancer. Each CDR3 is given with its conserved first and last residue. The D gene is left open where the match is weak. Only part of the rows carry a size: once, few, many, or a class if the clone is expanded.

D gene: -; V gene: TRBV18; clone size: few; J gene: TRBJ2-1; CDR3 protein: CASSPNRGGSNEQFF; CDR3 DNA: TGTGCCAGCTCACCGAACAGAGGGGGGTCCAATGAGCAGTTCTTC
D gene: -; V gene: TRBV7-8; clone size: -; J gene: TRBJ1-1; CDR3 protein: CASSPRQNTEAFF; CDR3 DNA: TGTGCCAGCAGCCCGCGACAGAACACTGAAGCTTTCTTT
D gene: -; V gene: TRBV7-9; clone size: -; J gene: TRBJ1-2; CDR3 protein: CASSLTGYGYTF; CDR3 DNA: TGTGCCAGCAGCTTAACGGGATATGGCTACACCTTC
D gene: -; V gene: TRBV7-7; clone size: -; J gene: TRBJ2-3; CDR3 protein: CASGRRSTDTQYF; CDR3 DNA: TGTGCCAGCGGACGGCGAAGCACAGATACGCAGTATTTT
D gene: -; V gene: TRBV1; clone size: -; J gene: TRBJ2-7; CDR3 protein: CTSSQGGCLNSYEQYF; CDR3 DNA: TGCACCAGCAGCCAGGGGGGGTGTTTAAATTCCTACGAGCAGTACTTC
D gene: -; V gene: TRBV21-1; clone size: -; J gene: TRBJ1-2; CDR3 protein: CASTRFRGYTF; CDR3 DNA: TGTGCCAGCACTCGATTCCGTGGCTACACCTTC
D gene: TRBD1; V gene: TRBV5-6; clone size: -; J gene: TRBJ2-4; CDR3 protein: CASSPRGQGVAKNIQYF; CDR3 DNA: TGTGCCAGCAGCCCGCGGGGACAGGGGGTAGCCAAAAACATTCAGTACTTC
D gene: TRBD1; V gene: TRBV5-4; clone size: -; J gene: TRBJ2-1; CDR3 protein: CASSPTGVHNEQFF; CDR3 DNA: TGTGCCAGCAGCCCGACAGGGGTTCACAATGAGCAGTTCTTC
D gene: TRBD2; V gene: TRBV11-2; clone size: -; J gene: TRBJ2-5; CDR3 protein: CASSPSGGLQETQYF; CDR3 DNA: TGTGCCAGCAGCCCGAGCGGGGGACTCCAAGAGACCCAGTACTTC
D gene: -; V gene: TRBV14; clone size: few; J gene: TRBJ1-1; CDR3 protein: CASSQVYGGTEAFF; CDR3 DNA: TGTGCCAGCAGCCAAGTATACGGGGGCACTGAAGCTTTCTTT
D gene: TRBD1; V gene: TRBV7-9; clone size: -; J gene: TRBJ2-3; CDR3 protein: CASSADRLTQYF; CDR3 DNA: TGTGCCAGCAGCGCGGACAGGCTTACGCAGTATTTT
D gene: -; V gene: TRBV13; clone size: few; J gene: TRBJ2-3; CDR3 protein: CASSFLTDTQYF; CDR3 DNA: TGTGCCAGCAGCTTTCTGACAGATACGCAGTATTTT
D gene: -; V gene: TRBV10-3; clone size: -; J gene: TRBJ2-7; CDR3 protein: CAISAANINYEQYF; CDR3 DNA: TGTGCCATCAGTGCGGCGAACATCAACTACGAGCAGTACTTC
D gene: -; V gene: TRBV5-4; clone size: -; J gene: TRBJ2-7; CDR3 protein: CASSPQGHEQYF; CDR3 DNA: TGTGCCAGCAGCCCCCAAGGACACGAGCAGTACTTC
D gene: -; V gene: TRBV6-6; clone size: once; J gene: TRBJ2-5; CDR3 protein: CASSYGQETQYF; CDR3 DNA: TGTGCCAGCAGTTATGGGCAAGAGACCCAGTACTTC
D gene: -; V gene: TRBV6-5; clone size: -; J gene: TRBJ1-1; CDR3 protein: CASREVGLHTEAFF; CDR3 DNA: TGTGCCAGCAGGGAGGTAGGGTTACACACTGAAGCTTTCTTT
D gene: TRBD1; V gene: TRBV19; clone size: -; J gene: TRBJ2-3; CDR3 protein: CATRQGAISDTQYF; CDR3 DNA: TGTGCCACCCGACAGGGGGCGATCTCTGATACGCAGTATTTT
D gene: -; V gene: TRBV18; clone size: -; J gene: TRBJ2-5; CDR3 protein: CASSQGFQETQYF; CDR3 DNA: TGTGCCAGCTCCCAGGGTTTTCAAGAGACCCAGTACTTC
D gene: -; V gene: TRBV5-4; clone size: -; J gene: TRBJ1-2; CDR3 protein: CASSSPRAANGYTF; CDR3 DNA: TGTGCCAGCAGCTCCCCCCGTGCAGCCAATGGCTACACCTTC
D gene: TRBD1; V gene: TRBV5-5; clone size: -; J gene: TRBJ2-5; CDR3 protein: CASSPRGTGEETQYF; CDR3 DNA: TGTGCCAGCAGCCCCCGGGGGACAGGGGAAGAGACCCAGTACTTC
D gene: -; V gene: TRBV5-1; clone size: few; J gene: TRBJ2-6; CDR3 protein: CASSLTGAGANVLTF; CDR3 DNA: TGCGCCAGCAGCTTGACGGGGGCCGGGGCCAACGTCCTGACTTTC
D gene: -; V gene: TRBV5-1; clone size: -; J gene: TRBJ1-6; CDR3 protein: CASSPWEGHNSPLHF; CDR3 DNA: TGCGCCAGCAGCCCCTGGGAGGGACATAATTCACCCCTCCACTTT